This TCR beta chain was sequenced for a study of T cell repertoires in cytomegalovirus infection. Study-wide points: There were HLA-C-restricted CMV-specific TCR beta clonotypes dominating the ex vivo response.

This clonotype has more than one count but fewer than ten. Antigen unknown. TCRdb re-derived calls from the reads in MiXCR, one entry per CDR3 protein. The repertoire consists of about 460,000 distinct CDR3 sequences, with 10% to 12% occurring once and the leading ten covering about 10%. Germline assignment: CDR1 LNHDA and CDR2 SQIVND (reference sequence). Trimming at V came to 6 bases and at J to 1 base, leaving 3 bases not matched to a gene. The CDR3 covers 14 residues. The rearrangement joins TRBV19 to TRBJ2-5; 9 nucleotides agree with TRBD2. Sequenced sample: PBMCs. The clonotype comes from a human donor in good health (CMV status not recorded). Some clones in this sample may be carry-over from other donors' samples. The chain's CDR3 is CASRTSGAQETQYF. The DNA for the CDR3 is TGTGCCAGTAGGACTAGCGGAGCCCAAGAGACCCAGTACTTC.